These T cell receptor beta chains were read from a single sample in a study of shared clonotypes between healthy human individuals. Produced via immunoSEQ multiplex PCR; TCRdb's table is partial and in-frame only. This sample has around 1 million clones; around three quarters occur once, and the top ten carry roughly 1.5%. Material: memory CD4+ T cells sorted from blood. The receptors were sampled from a man aged 18 to 29 in good health. Each CDR3 is given with its conserved first and last residue. D genes are given only for firm matches. Part of the rows lack a size; the others show once, few, many or a class for expanded clones.

-	TRBV5-1	few	TRBJ1-6	CASSPEGTSPLHF	TGCGCCAGCAGCCCGGAGGGCACTTCACCCCTCCACTTT
TRBD2	TRBV5-6	-	TRBJ2-2	CASSLTAGLHTGELFF	TGTGCCAGCAGCTTGACGGCGGGACTACACACCGGGGAGCTGTTTTTT
TRBD2	TRBV10-2	-	TRBJ2-1	CASSDILAGNEQFF	TGCGCCAGCAGTGATATACTAGCGGGCAATGAGCAGTTCTTC
-	TRBV4-3	-	TRBJ1-6	CASSQGDISSYNSPLHF	TGCGCCAGCAGCCAAGGGGATATCAGCTCCTATAATTCACCCCTCCACTTT
TRBD1	TRBV28	-	TRBJ2-7	CASRVDRGLTYEQYF	TGTGCCAGCAGGGTGGACAGGGGGCTAACCTACGAGCAGTACTTC
-	TRBV10-3	few	TRBJ1-2	CAISESASADYGYTF	TGTGCCATCAGTGAGTCGGCCTCCGCGGACTATGGCTACACCTTC
-	TRBV28	-	TRBJ2-5	CASLRAAEATQYF	TGTGCCAGCTTGAGGGCAGCCGAAGCGACCCAGTACTTC
-	TRBV2	few	TRBJ2-5	CASSESGGRETQYF	TGTGCCAGCAGTGAAAGTGGGGGAAGGGAGACCCAGTACTTC
TRBD1	TRBV6-6	-	TRBJ2-5	CASSYSGTGGEAQYF	TGTGCCAGCAGTTACTCCGGGACAGGGGGGGAGGCCCAGTACTTC
TRBD1	TRBV10-2	-	TRBJ2-3	CATLTGAGTDTQYF	TGCGCCACCCTGACAGGGGCGGGCACAGATACGCAGTATTTT
-	TRBV6-1	many	TRBJ1-2	CASFWAATNYGYTF	TGTGCCAGTTTTTGGGCGGCGACTAACTATGGCTACACCTTC
-	TRBV13	-	TRBJ1-5	CASSGQNQPQHF	TGTGCCAGCAGCGGACAGAATCAGCCCCAGCATTTT
TRBD1	TRBV2	-	TRBJ1-2	CASMGTGSARGYTF	TGTGCCAGCATGGGGACAGGGTCCGCCCGTGGCTACACCTTC
TRBD2	TRBV19	once	TRBJ2-2	CASSMTSGRAWGTGELFF	TGTGCCAGTAGTATGACTAGCGGGAGGGCCTGGGGCACCGGGGAGCTGTTTTTT
-	TRBV28	-	TRBJ1-1	CASSEDRNTEAFF	TGTGCCAGCAGTGAAGACAGGAACACTGAAGCTTTCTTT
TRBD1	TRBV28	-	TRBJ2-1	CASRGQGRGDEQFF	TGTGCCAGCAGGGGACAGGGTAGAGGCGATGAGCAGTTCTTC
TRBD2	TRBV28	once	TRBJ2-1	CASTSPGLEFPEQFF	TGTGCCAGCACCTCTCCGGGACTAGAATTTCCTGAGCAGTTCTTC
-	TRBV4-1	few	TRBJ1-5	CASSQDRAGHNSNQPQHF	TGCGCCAGCAGCCAAGATAGGGCGGGACACAATAGCAATCAGCCCCAGCATTTT
-	TRBV20-1	-	TRBJ2-5	CSAETQETQYF	TGCAGTGCGGAGACCCAAGAGACCCAGTACTTC
-	TRBV5-6	-	TRBJ2-3	CASSLIQGTDTQYF	TGTGCCAGCAGCTTGATACAGGGCACAGATACGCAGTATTTT
TRBD1	TRBV6-5	-	TRBJ1-6	CASSIHRDSNSPLHF	TGTGCCAGCAGTATCCACCGGGACAGTAATTCACCCCTCCACTTT
-	TRBV7-9	-	TRBJ2-5	CASSSWDGRESQYF	TGTGCCAGCAGCTCGTGGGATGGAAGAGAAAGCCAGTACTTC
-	TRBV15	-	TRBJ2-1	CATSRPGVSGTGEQFF	TGTGCCACCAGCAGACCGGGGGTGAGCGGCACGGGGGAGCAGTTCTTC
TRBD1	TRBV18	once	TRBJ2-7	CASSPSDRGVYEQYF	TGTGCCAGCTCACCCTCGGACAGGGGAGTCTACGAGCAGTACTTC
-	TRBV15	few	TRBJ1-1	CATSRDGGNTEAFF	TGTGCCACCAGCAGAGATGGGGGAAACACTGAAGCTTTCTTT
TRBD1	TRBV7-2	-	TRBJ2-5	CASSTGQGLGETQYF	TGTGCCAGCAGCACCGGACAGGGCCTTGGGGAGACCCAGTACTTC
-	TRBV11-1	once	TRBJ2-5	CASEQRGNQETQYF	TGTGCCAGCGAGCAGAGGGGAAACCAAGAGACCCAGTACTTC
TRBD1	TRBV6-1	-	TRBJ1-2	CASSAVSPGQGVNYGYTF	TGTGCCAGCAGTGCAGTCTCACCGGGACAGGGGGTTAACTATGGCTACACCTTC
-	TRBV10-2	-	TRBJ2-3	CASSGRRVTDTQYF	TGCGCCAGCAGTGGGAGACGGGTTACAGATACGCAGTATTTT
-	TRBV10-3	once	TRBJ1-1	CAISEAPGTREAFF	TGTGCCATCAGTGAGGCCCCCGGGACTCGAGAAGCTTTCTTT
-	TRBV10-3	-	TRBJ2-7	CAISDIAVGIYEQYF	TGTGCCATCAGTGACATAGCGGTGGGAATCTACGAGCAGTACTTC
-	TRBV9	-	TRBJ2-2	CASSAGLRLNTGELFF	TGTGCCAGCAGCGCCGGACTCCGTTTGAACACCGGGGAGCTGTTTTTT
-	TRBV6-5	many	TRBJ1-6	CASSYLATGIWSPLHF	TGTGCCAGCAGTTACTTGGCCACAGGGATCTGGTCACCCCTCCACTTT
-	TRBV7-9	few	TRBJ2-5	CASSLARTGRETQYF	TGTGCCAGCAGCTTAGCGCGTACAGGGAGAGAGACCCAGTACTTC
TRBD1	TRBV6-1	-	TRBJ1-5	CASSPRGQGNQPQHF	TGTGCCAGCAGCCCCAGGGGACAGGGCAATCAGCCCCAGCATTTT
-	TRBV10-3	-	TRBJ2-5	CAISARGEETQYF	TGTGCCATCAGCGCCAGGGGCGAAGAGACCCAGTACTTC
-	TRBV6-5	once	TRBJ1-6	CASSYSKSNSPLHF	TGTGCCAGCAGTTACTCTAAGTCTAACTCACCCCTCCACTTT
-	TRBV27	-	TRBJ2-2	CASSLPGTVGELFF	TGTGCCAGCAGTTTGCCCGGGACGGTCGGGGAGCTGTTTTTT
-	TRBV6-6	-	TRBJ2-2	CASRANSGPKALFF	TGTGCCAGCAGGGCAAATAGCGGCCCCAAGGCGCTGTTTTTT
-	TRBV29-1	-	TRBJ2-3	CSVDTALTDTQYF	TGCAGCGTTGACACAGCCCTCACAGATACGCAGTATTTT
-	TRBV30	few	TRBJ2-5	CAWRIDSSLRGFYF	TGTGCCTGGAGAATCGACAGTAGCCTCCGGGGTTTTTACTTC
-	TRBV6-1	-	TRBJ2-2	CASSEPGSPLRVNTGELFF	TGTGCCAGCAGTGAGCCAGGGTCCCCCCTGCGAGTGAACACCGGGGAGCTGTTTTTT
TRBD2	TRBV15	-	TRBJ2-3	CATSVGLAGGDTQYF	TGTGCCACCAGCGTCGGACTAGCGGGGGGAGATACGCAGTATTTT
-	TRBV18	-	TRBJ2-2	CASSPPSLVKLFF	TGTGCCAGCTCACCACCGTCATTGGTAAAGCTGTTTTTT
-	TRBV19	few	TRBJ2-1	CASSHSIEQFF	TGTGCCAGTAGTCATAGCATTGAGCAGTTCTTC
-	TRBV5-4	-	TRBJ2-6	CASSTPGRTGANVLTF	TGTGCCAGCAGCACCCCAGGAAGGACTGGGGCCAACGTCCTGACTTTC
TRBD1	TRBV18	once	TRBJ2-1	CASSPSGQGLNEQFF	TGTGCCAGCTCACCCTCTGGACAGGGTCTCAATGAGCAGTTCTTC
-	TRBV6-6	many	TRBJ1-6	CASSLGDNSPLHF	TGTGCCAGCAGTTTAGGGGACAATTCACCCCTCCACTTT
-	TRBV9	-	TRBJ2-7	CASSVGLADEQYF	TGTGCCAGCAGCGTAGGCCTAGCTGACGAGCAGTACTTC
TRBD1	TRBV7-9	-	TRBJ2-4	CASSLSTGGIQYF	TGTGCCAGCAGCTTATCAACAGGGGGCATTCAGTACTTC
TRBD2	TRBV10-3	-	TRBJ2-7	CAISESWGLAGVEVYEQYF	TGTGCCATCAGTGAGTCGTGGGGACTAGCGGGAGTGGAGGTCTACGAGCAGTACTTC
-	TRBV5-4	few	TRBJ1-1	CASSSTGRNTEAFF	TGTGCCAGCAGCTCCACAGGGAGGAACACTGAAGCTTTCTTT
-	TRBV6-7	-	TRBJ2-2	CASSYDNSTGELFF	TGTGCCAGCAGTTACGATAACAGCACCGGGGAGCTGTTTTTT
-	TRBV30	-	TRBJ1-5	CAWNAGRARSNQPQHF	TGTGCCTGGAACGCGGGCAGGGCGCGGAGCAATCAGCCCCAGCATTTT
-	TRBV20-1	-	TRBJ2-7	CSAREPTQQYF	TGCAGTGCTAGAGAACCGACTCAGCAGTACTTC
-	TRBV30	-	TRBJ2-3	CAWRLVKTDTQYF	TGTGCCTGGAGACTAGTGAAGACAGATACGCAGTATTTT
TRBD2	TRBV7-2	-	TRBJ2-3	CASSPASSGRGQDTQYF	TGTGCCAGCAGCCCGGCCTCTAGCGGGAGGGGACAAGATACGCAGTATTTT
TRBD1	TRBV19	-	TRBJ1-2	CASSRTGESNYGYTF	TGTGCCAGTAGTCGGACAGGGGAATCCAACTATGGCTACACCTTC
-	TRBV28	-	TRBJ1-6	CASTARGGTGSSPLHF	TGTGCCAGCACCGCGCGTGGGGGGACGGGTAGTTCACCCCTCCACTTT